These 12 T cell receptor beta chains came from one sample sequenced in a study of shared clonotypes between healthy human individuals. Here immunoSEQ multiplex PCR was the method, and the copy in TCRdb shows in-frame clones only, minus some. The repertoire has about 870,000 clones, around 92% of them found once; the top ten carry less than 25%. Only CD45RO-negative cells positively selected for CCR7 counted as naive CD8 cells, so terminally differentiated effector memory CD45RA+ cells were excluded. Sequencing was performed on naive CD8+ T cells sorted from blood. These receptors originate from a man aged 25 to 40 in good health.

The chain is built from TRBV29-1 and TRBJ2-7; 13 bases fit TRBD2. Germline V gene data show CDR1 as SQVTM and CDR2 as ANQGSEA. The CDR3 length is 16 residues. The ends lost 5 bases at V and 3 bases at J; junction bases unmatched: 10. The CDR3 reads CSVMGLAGTRGYEQYF. CDR3 coding DNA: TGCAGCGTTATGGGACTAGCGGGGACTCGGGGCTACGAGCAGTACTTC.

The chain recombines TRBV7-9 with TRBJ1-1; 10 bases are a match to TRBD1. The CDR3 consists of 14 residues. CDR1 SEHNR and CDR2 FQNEAQ come from the germline V gene (reference sequence). The V segment lost 5 bases and the J segment 11 bases; nucleotides outside the gene matches: 11. As DNA, the CDR3 is TGTGCCAGCAGCGAGGGGACAGGGGATAGGGTGGCTTTCTTT. It specifies CASSEGTGDRVAFF. Complete variable domain (other parts from reference TRBV7-9 and TRBJ1-1): DTGVSQNPRHKITKRGQNVTFRCDPISEHNRLYWYRQTLGQGPEFLTYFQNEAQLEKSRLLSDRFSAERPKGSFSTLEIQRTEQGDSAMYLCASSEGTGDRVAFFGQGTRLTVV.

Here the CDR3 reads CASSLAAGGNNEQFF. CDR3 sequence (DNA): TGTGCCAGCAGCTTAGCGGCGGGAGGGAACAATGAGCAGTTCTTC. The chain recombines TRBV7-2 with TRBJ2-1, with TRBD2 matching 9 bases. CDR3 length: 15 amino acids. Germline V lookup: CDR1 SGHTA, CDR2 FQGNSA. Trimming at V came to 0 bases and at J to 5 bases, leaving 2 bases not matched to a gene.

The J gene is TRBJ2-7, the V gene TRBV13, with D perhaps matching TRBD1 (6 bases). Looked up from germline, CDR1 is PRHDT and CDR2 is FYEKMQ (reference sequence). Trimming removed 4 bases from V and 0 bases from J, with 19 bases in between. This CDR3 comprises 17 residues. CDR3 residues: CASSSLSGQLSSYEQYF. CDR3 bases: TGTGCCAGCAGCTCATTATCCGGACAGCTTAGCTCCTACGAGCAGTACTTC.

This clone was observed a handful of times. The chain carries TRBV27 and TRBJ2-2; 9 nucleotides align to TRBD2. Trimming cost V 5 bases and J 1 base; bases outside gene matches: 5. CDR1 and CDR2 (germline): MNHEY, SMNVEV (reference sequence). The CDR3 extends over 16 amino acids. In DNA form, the CDR3 reads TGTGCCAGCAGTCCGGTAGCGGGGGTGAACACCGGGGAGCTGTTTTTT. Translating it yields CASSPVAGVNTGELFF.

This sequence joins TRBV2 and TRBJ2-3; TRBD2 matches at 16 bases. Trimming cost V 11 bases and J 5 bases; bases outside gene matches: 13. The CDR3 runs 17 residues. CDR1 and CDR2 from the germline V gene are SNHLY and FYNNEI. CDR3 in amino acids: CAVPGTSGRAGRDTQYF. In DNA, the CDR3 is TGTGCCGTACCCGGGACTAGCGGGAGGGCCGGTCGAGATACGCAGTATTTT. Full variable domain (remainder filled in from reference TRBV2 and TRBJ2-3): EPEVTQTPSHQVTQMGQEVILRCVPISNHLYFYWYRQILGQKVEFLVSFYNNEISEKSEIFDDQFSVERPDGSNFTLKIRSTKLEDSAMYFCAVPGTSGRAGRDTQYFGPGTRLTVL.

The rearrangement joins TRBV14 to TRBJ2-1, with D possibly matching TRBD1 (7 bases). There are 18 residues in the CDR3. Germline V gives CDR1 SGHDN, CDR2 FVKESK. Trimming took 5 bases from V and 3 from J, leaving 23 bases between them. DNA for the CDR3: TGTGCCAGCAGCTCGGGGAAGGAGGGGGCGAAGTTCTACAATGAGCAGTTCTTC. It yields the protein CASSSGKEGAKFYNEQFF. Complete variable domain (other parts from reference TRBV14 and TRBJ2-1): EAGVTQFPSHSVIEKGQTVTLRCDPISGHDNLYWYRRVMGKEIKFLLHFVKESKQDESGMPNNRFLAERTGGTYSTLKVQPAELEDSGVYFCASSSGKEGAKFYNEQFFGPGTRLTVL.

This rearrangement joins TRBV9 to TRBJ2-3; D possibly corresponds to TRBD2 (5 bases). The CDR3 has 15 amino acids. Germline loops: CDR1 SGDLS, CDR2 YYNGEE. Trimming removed 3 bases at V and 2 bases at J, with 13 bases between. CDR3 sequence reads: CASSGSGAYTDTQYF. The DNA for the CDR3 is TGTGCCAGCAGCGGAAGCGGAGCCTACACAGATACGCAGTATTTT.

V usage is TRBV9 and J usage is TRBJ2-2, with D unresolved. CDR3 length: 13 amino acids. Germline CDR1 reads SGDLS; CDR2 reads YYNGEE. The V and J ends lost 6 bases and 0 bases respectively, with 6 bases between them. In DNA form, the CDR3 reads TGTGCCAGCATGGGCTCGAACACCGGGGAGCTGTTTTTT. Amino acid sequence: CASMGSNTGELFF.

The rearrangement links TRBV27 to TRBJ2-3, with TRBD1 matching 10 bases. Per the germline V gene, CDR1 is MNHEY and CDR2 is SMNVEV (reference sequence). The CDR3 is 19 amino acids. V shed 0 bases, J shed 1 base, and the junction held 10 bases outside the gene matches. The CDR3 nucleotides are TGTGCCAGCAGTTTATCGCCCTATTCCGGGACAGGGGGCACAGATACGCAGTATTTT. This gives the protein CASSLSPYSGTGGTDTQYF.

This rearrangement joins TRBV9 to TRBJ2-3; D remains ambiguous. Trimming removed 4 bases at V and 0 bases at J, with 6 bases between. CDR1 and CDR2 (germline): SGDLS, YYNGEE. The CDR3 loop spans 13 amino acids. In nucleotides, the CDR3 is TGTGCCAGCAGCCGCTATAGCACAGATACGCAGTATTTT. Protein: CASSRYSTDTQYF.

On this clone itself: This sample also contains other DNA sequences that code for the same CDR3. J is TRBJ1-1 and V is TRBV6-5; D is possibly TRBD1 (5 bases). V lost 6 bases, J lost 4 bases, and 12 bases lay in between. The CDR3 length is 13 residues. Germline values: CDR1 MNHEY, CDR2 SVGAGI. CDR3 protein: CASRPGTVTEAFF. The CDR3 coding sequence is TGTGCCAGCAGACCAGGGACCGTCACTGAAGCTTTCTTT.